Listed below are T cell receptor beta chains from one sample, sequenced in a study of blood T cell repertoires in COVID-19. The assay was immunoSEQ multiplex PCR, and TCRdb's table has in-frame clones only and misses some. The data hold under 150,000 clones, with 80% to 85% observed a single time. The sequencing sample was made of peripheral blood. Source of these receptors: a woman aged 55-70 years with acute or convalescent COVID-19. Each CDR3 is given with its conserved first and last residue. The D gene is left open where the match is weak. The size field is filled for only some rows; it gives once, few, many or a size class.

V: TRBV10-3; J: TRBJ2-6; size: NA; D: NA; CDR3: CAISKSSGANVLTF; DNA: TGTGCCATCAGTAAGAGCTCTGGGGCCAACGTCCTGACTTTC
V: TRBV5-1; J: TRBJ1-5; size: NA; D: NA; CDR3: CASSPTGYEGNQPQHF; DNA: TGCGCCAGCAGCCCTACAGGGTATGAGGGCAATCAGCCCCAGCATTTT
V: TRBV28; J: TRBJ1-6; size: NA; D: NA; CDR3: CASSFGLSPLHF; DNA: TGTGCCAGCAGTTTTGGGCTTTCCCCCCTCCACTTT
V: TRBV20-1; J: TRBJ2-1; size: NA; D: NA; CDR3: CSASGSATYNEQFF; DNA: TGCAGTGCTAGTGGTAGCGCAACCTACAATGAGCAGTTCTTC
V: TRBV6-4; J: TRBJ1-6; size: NA; D: NA; CDR3: CASSDGGIRSPLHF; DNA: TGTGCCAGCAGTGACGGAGGGATTCGTTCACCCCTCCACTTT
V: TRBV2; J: TRBJ2-7; size: NA; D: NA; CDR3: CASSERQVGIYEQYF; DNA: TGTGCCAGCAGTGAGCGACAGGTGGGGATCTACGAGCAGTACTTC
V: TRBV9; J: TRBJ2-1; size: NA; D: NA; CDR3: CASSGGEGTYNEQFF; DNA: TGTGCCAGCAGCGGAGGTGAAGGCACCTACAATGAGCAGTTCTTC
V: TRBV5-4; J: TRBJ2-1; size: NA; D: TRBD2; CDR3: CASSLGSGRALAYNEQFF; DNA: TGTGCCAGCAGCTTAGGAAGCGGGAGGGCCTTGGCCTACAATGAGCAGTTCTTC
V: TRBV19; J: TRBJ2-1; size: NA; D: TRBD2; CDR3: CASSWTSRHNEQFF; DNA: TGTGCCAGTAGTTGGACTAGCCGACACAATGAGCAGTTCTTC
V: TRBV28; J: TRBJ2-2; size: few; D: TRBD1; CDR3: CASSPGTVSTGELFF; DNA: TGTGCCAGCAGTCCCGGGACAGTGAGCACCGGGGAGCTGTTTTTT
V: TRBV28; J: TRBJ1-5; size: NA; D: TRBD1; CDR3: CASSHPGQGGVDSNQPQHF; DNA: TGTGCCAGCAGCCACCCGGGACAGGGAGGAGTGGATAGCAATCAGCCCCAGCATTTT
V: TRBV7-3; J: TRBJ2-1; size: NA; D: TRBD2; CDR3: CASSRGTSMNEQFF; DNA: TGTGCCAGCAGCCGAGGGACTAGTATGAATGAGCAGTTCTTC
V: TRBV29-1; J: TRBJ2-1; size: NA; D: TRBD2; CDR3: CSGTGTSGVNEQFF; DNA: TGCAGCGGTACCGGGACTAGCGGGGTAAATGAGCAGTTCTTC
V: TRBV24-1; J: TRBJ2-1; size: NA; D: NA; CDR3: CATSAQGSSYNEQFF; DNA: TGTGCCACCAGTGCGCAGGGGAGCTCCTACAATGAGCAGTTCTTC
V: TRBV5-1; J: TRBJ2-1; size: NA; D: TRBD2; CDR3: CASSPSGLAGNEQFF; DNA: TGCGCCAGCAGCCCTTCCGGACTAGCGGGTAATGAGCAGTTCTTC
V: TRBV15; J: TRBJ2-7; size: NA; D: NA; CDR3: CATSRDPGSGYEQYF; DNA: TGTGCCACCAGCAGAGATCCGGGGTCGGGGTACGAGCAGTACTTC
V: TRBV4-3; J: TRBJ2-7; size: NA; D: NA; CDR3: CASSHAVSTGFDEQYF; DNA: TGCGCCAGCAGCCACGCTGTCTCAACAGGGTTCGACGAGCAGTACTTC
V: TRBV19; J: TRBJ2-5; size: NA; D: NA; CDR3: CASSIGRSLQETQYF; DNA: TGTGCCAGTAGTATAGGAAGGAGCCTCCAAGAGACCCAGTACTTC
V: TRBV7-6; J: TRBJ2-3; size: NA; D: NA; CDR3: CASSPLGAVTDTQYF; DNA: TGTGCCAGCAGCCCTCTGGGGGCAGTCACAGATACGCAGTATTTT
V: TRBV9; J: TRBJ1-3; size: NA; D: NA; CDR3: CASSVAWGGTGNTIYF; DNA: TGTGCCAGCAGCGTAGCCTGGGGGGGGACCGGAAACACCATATATTTT
V: TRBV11-1; J: TRBJ2-7; size: NA; D: NA; CDR3: CASSRGGIEQYF; DNA: TGTGCCAGCAGCCGGGGCGGGATCGAGCAGTACTTC
V: TRBV5-1; J: TRBJ2-1; size: NA; D: TRBD2; CDR3: CASSLTSGRDNEQFF; DNA: TGCGCCAGCAGCTTGACTAGCGGGAGGGACAATGAGCAGTTCTTC
V: TRBV7-2; J: TRBJ2-1; size: NA; D: NA; CDR3: CASSLRIPRNLYHEQFF; DNA: TGTGCCAGCAGCCTACGAATACCGCGGAACCTTTATCATGAGCAGTTCTTC
V: TRBV12-3/TRBV12-4; J: TRBJ1-4; size: NA; D: NA; CDR3: CASSLEGHSLFF; DNA: TGTGCCAGCAGTTTAGAAGGACATTCCCTGTTTTTT
V: TRBV4-1; J: TRBJ2-7; size: NA; D: TRBD2; CDR3: CASSQDLGLAASSSYEQYF; DNA: TGCGCCAGCAGCCAAGATTTGGGACTAGCGGCGTCCTCATCCTACGAGCAGTACTTC
V: TRBV18; J: TRBJ1-4; size: NA; D: NA; CDR3: CASSPGRGGVEKLFF; DNA: TGTGCCAGCTCACCAGGAAGAGGGGGTGTCGAAAAACTGTTTTTT
V: TRBV15; J: TRBJ1-1; size: NA; D: NA; CDR3: CATSRGVLNTEAFF; DNA: TGTGCCACCAGCAGAGGAGTGTTGAACACTGAAGCTTTCTTT
V: TRBV30; J: TRBJ2-7; size: NA; D: TRBD1; CDR3: CASRGGQGGFYEQYF; DNA: TGTGCCTCCCGAGGCGGACAGGGGGGCTTCTACGAGCAGTACTTC
V: TRBV7-2; J: TRBJ2-3; size: NA; D: TRBD2; CDR3: CASSLGLAGDTQYF; DNA: TGTGCCAGCAGCTTAGGGCTAGCGGGAGATACGCAGTATTTT
V: TRBV9; J: TRBJ1-3; size: NA; D: TRBD1; CDR3: CASSGGQGILNTIYF; DNA: TGTGCCAGCAGCGGGGGACAGGGGATCTTAAACACCATATATTTT
V: TRBV18; J: TRBJ1-5; size: NA; D: NA; CDR3: CASSPSGWEQPQHF; DNA: TGTGCCAGCTCACCATCGGGATGGGAACAGCCCCAGCATTTT
V: TRBV2; J: TRBJ2-5; size: NA; D: TRBD2; CDR3: CASSEETSGWGTQYF; DNA: TGTGCCAGCAGTGAGGAGACTAGCGGGTGGGGGACCCAGTACTTC
V: TRBV4-2; J: TRBJ1-2; size: NA; D: TRBD1; CDR3: CASSQGTGGDYGYTF; DNA: TGTGCCAGCAGCCAAGGGACAGGGGGCGACTATGGCTACACCTTC
V: TRBV24-1; J: TRBJ2-3; size: once; D: NA; CDR3: CATSVPGWRGGTDTQYF; DNA: TGTGCCACCAGTGTTCCGGGGTGGCGGGGTGGCACAGATACGCAGTATTTT
V: TRBV30; J: TRBJ1-4; size: NA; D: NA; CDR3: CAWSGGGGEKLFF; DNA: TGTGCCTGGAGTGGGGGAGGGGGAGAAAAACTGTTTTTT